Listed below are T cell receptor beta chains from one sample, sequenced in a study of blood T cell repertoires in COVID-19. This table comes from immunoSEQ multiplex PCR, and its TCRdb copy is limited to in-frame clones, with some not included. Of under 200,000 clones in the sample, roughly nine tenths were seen once. The specimen was peripheral blood. The origin of the receptors is a man aged 55 to 70 with acute or convalescent COVID-19. CDR3s include the opening cysteine and the closing phenylalanine or tryptophan. D genes are given only for firm matches. Clone size is shown for a subset of rows, as once, few, many or a class of expanded clone.

clone_size	v_call	d_call	j_call	cdr3_nt	cdr3_aa
.	TRBV6-5	.	TRBJ2-7	TGTGCCAGCAGCCGAGACAGGCCCCGCTCCTACGAGCAGTACTTC	CASSRDRPRSYEQYF
.	TRBV4-1	.	TRBJ1-1	TGCGCCAGCAGCCAAACAGAGTACACTGAAGCTTTCTTT	CASSQTEYTEAFF
.	TRBV5-1	.	TRBJ1-4	TGCGCCAGCAGCTCGGGGTTCGGCCCGAATGAAAAACTGTTTTTT	CASSSGFGPNEKLFF
.	TRBV21-1	.	TRBJ2-6	TGTGCCAGCAGCAATCCGTGGACAGGGGGCACTGGGGCCAACGTCCTGACTTTC	CASSNPWTGGTGANVLTF
.	TRBV5-1	.	TRBJ1-6	TGCGCCAGCAGCCTGGGGCCGGGACAATATAATTCACCCCTCCACTTT	CASSLGPGQYNSPLHF
few	TRBV11-2	.	TRBJ1-2	TGTGCCAGCAGCTTAGGTTATTCGGGGTCCTATGGCTACACCTTC	CASSLGYSGSYGYTF
.	TRBV7-9	TRBD1	TRBJ1-2	TGTGCCAGCAGCTTAGCGGGAACAGGGGGCGTAGGAGGCTACACCTTC	CASSLAGTGGVGGYTF
.	TRBV6-5	TRBD1	TRBJ1-1	TGTGCCAGCAGCCACAGGGGTGGTAACACTGAAGCTTTCTTT	CASSHRGGNTEAFF
.	TRBV12-3/TRBV12-4	TRBD2	TRBJ2-3	TGTGCCAGCAGCCCTAGCGGGGCATATACGCAGTATTTT	CASSPSGAYTQYF
.	TRBV30	.	TRBJ2-5	TGTGCCTGGAGTTTGGGCCCCAAAGAGACCCAGTACTTC	CAWSLGPKETQYF
.	TRBV12-5	TRBD1	TRBJ1-1	TGTGCTAGTGGTTTCCGAACAGGGGGCAAAACTGAAGCTTTCTTT	CASGFRTGGKTEAFF
.	TRBV7-2	.	TRBJ1-6	TGTGCCAGCAGCTTAATTCAGGGATACACCTATAATTCACCCCTCCACTTT	CASSLIQGYTYNSPLHF
.	TRBV11-2	.	TRBJ2-5	TGTGCCAGCAGCCCTCGGGTGGCGGGGGAGACCCAGTACTTC	CASSPRVAGETQYF
.	TRBV24-1	TRBD1	TRBJ2-6	TGTGCCACCAGCACGGACAGGGTCTCTGGGGCCAACGTCCTGACTTTC	CATSTDRVSGANVLTF
.	TRBV30	TRBD2	TRBJ2-3	TGTGCCTGGAGTGTACCTGCGGGGGGGGATACGCAGTATTTT	CAWSVPAGGDTQYF
.	TRBV30	TRBD1	TRBJ1-6	TGTGCCTGGAGTACCGGGACAGGGGATTCACCCCTCCACTTT	CAWSTGTGDSPLHF
.	TRBV5-4	TRBD1	TRBJ2-2	TGTGCCAGCAGCTTCGGGACAGGGCCCGGGGAGCTGTTTTTT	CASSFGTGPGELFF
.	TRBV4-3	TRBD2	TRBJ2-7	TGCGCCAGCAGCCACGGGACTAGCGGGGGAACCTACGAGCAGTACTTC	CASSHGTSGGTYEQYF
.	TRBV7-3	.	TRBJ2-3	TGTGCCAGCAGCTTATGGGGGGAGGATACGCAGTATTTT	CASSLWGEDTQYF
.	TRBV24-1	.	TRBJ2-3	TGTGCCACCAGTGATTTCAAGGGGTTGACAGATACGCAGTATTTT	CATSDFKGLTDTQYF
once	TRBV2	.	TRBJ2-6	TGTGCCAGCAGTGGGGTTGTCCAGGCCTCTGGGGCCAACGTCCTGACTTTC	CASSGVVQASGANVLTF